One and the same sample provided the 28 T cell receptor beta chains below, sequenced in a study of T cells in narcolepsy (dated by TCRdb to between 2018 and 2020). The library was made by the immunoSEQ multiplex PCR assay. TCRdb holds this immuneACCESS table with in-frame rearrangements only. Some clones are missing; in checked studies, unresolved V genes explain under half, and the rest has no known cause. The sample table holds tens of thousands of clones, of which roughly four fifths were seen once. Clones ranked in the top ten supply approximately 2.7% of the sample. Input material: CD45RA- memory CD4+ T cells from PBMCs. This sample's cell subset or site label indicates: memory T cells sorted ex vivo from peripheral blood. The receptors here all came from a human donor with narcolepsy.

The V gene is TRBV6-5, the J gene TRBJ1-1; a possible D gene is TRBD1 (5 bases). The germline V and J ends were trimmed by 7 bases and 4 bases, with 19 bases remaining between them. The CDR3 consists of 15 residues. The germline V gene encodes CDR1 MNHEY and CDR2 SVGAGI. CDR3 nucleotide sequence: TGTGCCAGCATATCGCAATGGGGGGGGAGCACTGAAGCTTTCTTT. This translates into CASISQWGGSTEAFF.

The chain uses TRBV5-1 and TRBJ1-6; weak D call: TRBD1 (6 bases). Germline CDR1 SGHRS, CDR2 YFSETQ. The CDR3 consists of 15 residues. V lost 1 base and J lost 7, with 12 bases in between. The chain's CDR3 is CASSLFAGENSPLHF. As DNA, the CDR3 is TGCGCCAGCAGCTTGTTTGCAGGGGAAAATTCACCCCTCCACTTT. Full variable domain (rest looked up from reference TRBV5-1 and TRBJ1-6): KAGVTQTPRYLIKTRGQQVTLSCSPISGHRSVSWYQQTPGQGLQFLFEYFSETQRNKGNFPGRFSGRQFSNSRSEMNVSTLELGDSALYLCASSLFAGENSPLHFGNGTRLTVT.

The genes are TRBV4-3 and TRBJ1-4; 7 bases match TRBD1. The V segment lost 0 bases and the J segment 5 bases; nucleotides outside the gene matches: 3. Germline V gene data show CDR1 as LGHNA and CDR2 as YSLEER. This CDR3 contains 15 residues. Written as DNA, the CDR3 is TGCGCCAGCAGCCAAGAAGGGGGCAGGAATGAAAAACTGTTTTTT. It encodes CASSQEGGRNEKLFF.

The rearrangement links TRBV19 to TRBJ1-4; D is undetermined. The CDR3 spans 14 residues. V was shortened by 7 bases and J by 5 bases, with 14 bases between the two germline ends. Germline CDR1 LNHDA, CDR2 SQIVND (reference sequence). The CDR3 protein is CASNRGVPNEKLFF. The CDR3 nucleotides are TGTGCCAGTAACAGAGGTGTCCCCAATGAAAAACTGTTTTTT.

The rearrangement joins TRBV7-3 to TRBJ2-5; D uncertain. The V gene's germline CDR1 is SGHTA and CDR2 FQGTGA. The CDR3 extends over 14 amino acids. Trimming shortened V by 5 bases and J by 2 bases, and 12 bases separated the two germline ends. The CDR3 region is CASSPGPNQETQYF. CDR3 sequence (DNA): TGTGCCAGCAGCCCCGGGCCTAATCAAGAGACCCAGTACTTC.

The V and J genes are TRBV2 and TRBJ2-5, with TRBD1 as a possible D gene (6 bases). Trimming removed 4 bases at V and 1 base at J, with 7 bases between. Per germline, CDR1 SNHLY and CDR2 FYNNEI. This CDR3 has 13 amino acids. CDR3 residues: CASSGTAQETQYF. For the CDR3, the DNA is TGTGCCAGCAGTGGGACAGCCCAAGAGACCCAGTACTTC.

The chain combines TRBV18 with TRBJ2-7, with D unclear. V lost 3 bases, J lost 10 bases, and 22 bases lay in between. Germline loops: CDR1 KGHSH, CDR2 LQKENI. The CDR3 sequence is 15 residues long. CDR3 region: CASSPPSVSQEVQYF. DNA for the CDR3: TGTGCCAGCTCACCCCCGAGCGTCTCGCAGGAAGTTCAGTACTTC.

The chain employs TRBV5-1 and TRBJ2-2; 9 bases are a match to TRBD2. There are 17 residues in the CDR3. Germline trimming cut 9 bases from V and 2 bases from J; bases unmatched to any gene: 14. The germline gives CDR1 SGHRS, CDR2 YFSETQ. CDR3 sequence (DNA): TGCGCCACCCGTGCAGGACTAGCGAACACTAACACCGGGGAGCTGTTTTTT. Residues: CATRAGLANTNTGELFF.

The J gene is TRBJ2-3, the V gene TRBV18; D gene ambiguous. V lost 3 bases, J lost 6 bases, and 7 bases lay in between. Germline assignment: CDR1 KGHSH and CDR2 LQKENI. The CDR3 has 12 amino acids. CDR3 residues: CASSPGLDTQYF. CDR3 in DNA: TGTGCCAGCTCACCCGGGCTGGATACGCAGTATTTT.

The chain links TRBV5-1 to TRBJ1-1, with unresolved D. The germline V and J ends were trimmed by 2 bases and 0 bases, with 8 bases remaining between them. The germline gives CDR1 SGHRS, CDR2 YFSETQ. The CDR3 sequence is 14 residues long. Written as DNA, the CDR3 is TGCGCCAGCAGCTTAGGTTATATGAACACTGAAGCTTTCTTT. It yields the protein CASSLGYMNTEAFF.

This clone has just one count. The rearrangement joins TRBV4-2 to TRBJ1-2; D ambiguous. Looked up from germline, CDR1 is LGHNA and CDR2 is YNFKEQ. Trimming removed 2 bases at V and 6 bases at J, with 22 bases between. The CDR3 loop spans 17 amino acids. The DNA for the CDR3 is TGTGCCAGCAGCCAACTCGGTTCGACCGGTGCATCTAATGGCTACACCTTC. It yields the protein CASSQLGSTGASNGYTF.

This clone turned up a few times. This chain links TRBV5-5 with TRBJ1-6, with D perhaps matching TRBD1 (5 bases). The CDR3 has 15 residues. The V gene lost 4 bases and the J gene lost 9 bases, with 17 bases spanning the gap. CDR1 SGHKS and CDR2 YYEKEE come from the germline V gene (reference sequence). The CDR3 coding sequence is TGTGCCAGCAGCACCGGGGCAGATAGGGGTTCACCCCTCCACTTT. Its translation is CASSTGADRGSPLHF.

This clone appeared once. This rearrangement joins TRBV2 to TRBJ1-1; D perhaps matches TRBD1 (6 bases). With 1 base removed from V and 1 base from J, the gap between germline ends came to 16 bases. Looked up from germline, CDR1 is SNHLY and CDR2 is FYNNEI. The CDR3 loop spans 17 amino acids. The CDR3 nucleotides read TGTGCCAGCAGTGAAGGGGGGGGTGGGGGCCGGAACACTGAAGCTTTCTTT. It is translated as CASSEGGGGGRNTEAFF. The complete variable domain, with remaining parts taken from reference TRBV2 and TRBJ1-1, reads EPEVTQTPSHQVTQMGQEVILRCVPISNHLYFYWYRQILGQKVEFLVSFYNNEISEKSEIFDDQFSVERPDGSNFTLKIRSTKLEDSAMYFCASSEGGGGGRNTEAFFGQGTRLTVV.

The CDR3 loop reads CASSNTDRGRTNEQFF. The CDR3 nucleotides are TGTGCCAGCAGCAATACTGACAGGGGGCGAACTAATGAGCAGTTCTTC. The chain recombines TRBV7-2 with TRBJ2-1; 10 bases align to TRBD1. The CDR3 sequence is 16 residues long. Germline assignment: CDR1 SGHTA and CDR2 FQGNSA. J gave up 7 bases and V 5 bases, and 11 bases lay outside the gene matches.

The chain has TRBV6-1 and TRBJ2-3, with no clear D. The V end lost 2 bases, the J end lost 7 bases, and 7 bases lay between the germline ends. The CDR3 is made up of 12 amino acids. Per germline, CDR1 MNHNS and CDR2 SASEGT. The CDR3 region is CASSERAHTQYF. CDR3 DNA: TGTGCCAGCAGTGAAAGGGCCCATACGCAGTATTTT.

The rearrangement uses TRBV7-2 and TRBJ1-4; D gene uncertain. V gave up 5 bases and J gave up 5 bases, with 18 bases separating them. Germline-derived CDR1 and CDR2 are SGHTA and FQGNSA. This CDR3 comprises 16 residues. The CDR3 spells CASSRRTPQLNEKLFF. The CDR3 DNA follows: TGTGCCAGCAGCCGACGGACGCCTCAATTGAATGAAAAACTGTTTTTT. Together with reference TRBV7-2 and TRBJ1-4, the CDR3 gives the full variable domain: GAGVSQSPSNKVTEKGKDVELRCDPISGHTALYWYRQSLGQGLEFLIYFQGNSAPDKSGLPSDRFSAERTGGSVSTLTIQRTQQEDSAVYLCASSRRTPQLNEKLFFGSGTQLSVL.

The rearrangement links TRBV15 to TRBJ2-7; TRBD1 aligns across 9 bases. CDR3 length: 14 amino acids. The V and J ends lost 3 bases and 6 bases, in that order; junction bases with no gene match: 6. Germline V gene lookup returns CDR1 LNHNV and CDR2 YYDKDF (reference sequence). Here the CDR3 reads CATSSRDREGEQYF. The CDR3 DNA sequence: TGTGCCACCAGCAGCCGGGACAGGGAGGGCGAGCAGTACTTC.

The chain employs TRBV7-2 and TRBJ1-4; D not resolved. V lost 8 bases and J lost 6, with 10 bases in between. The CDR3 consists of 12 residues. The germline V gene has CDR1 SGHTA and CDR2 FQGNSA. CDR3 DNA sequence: TGTGCCAGCGGCGTGGCGGATGAAAAACTGTTTTTT. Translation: CASGVADEKLFF.

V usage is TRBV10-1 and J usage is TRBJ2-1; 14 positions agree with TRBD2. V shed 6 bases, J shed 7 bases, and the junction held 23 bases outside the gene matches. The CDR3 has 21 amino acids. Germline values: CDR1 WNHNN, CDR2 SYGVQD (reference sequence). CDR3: CASSEGGTSGRRVGVVNEQFF. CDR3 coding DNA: TGCGCCAGCAGCGAGGGGGGGACTAGCGGGAGACGAGTCGGTGTTGTGAATGAGCAGTTCTTC.

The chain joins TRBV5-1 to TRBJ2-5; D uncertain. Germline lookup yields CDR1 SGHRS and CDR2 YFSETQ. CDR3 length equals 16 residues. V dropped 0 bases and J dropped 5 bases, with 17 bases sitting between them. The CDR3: CASSLATGGTVETQYF. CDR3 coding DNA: TGCGCCAGCAGCTTGGCCACTGGTGGCACAGTGGAGACCCAGTACTTC.

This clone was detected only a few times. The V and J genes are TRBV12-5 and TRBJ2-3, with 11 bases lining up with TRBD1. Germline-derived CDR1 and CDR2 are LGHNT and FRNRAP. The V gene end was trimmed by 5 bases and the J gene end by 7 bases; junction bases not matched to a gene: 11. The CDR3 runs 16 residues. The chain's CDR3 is CASGPLGGTGGNTQYF. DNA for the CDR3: TGTGCTAGTGGTCCATTAGGGGGGACAGGGGGGAATACGCAGTATTTT.

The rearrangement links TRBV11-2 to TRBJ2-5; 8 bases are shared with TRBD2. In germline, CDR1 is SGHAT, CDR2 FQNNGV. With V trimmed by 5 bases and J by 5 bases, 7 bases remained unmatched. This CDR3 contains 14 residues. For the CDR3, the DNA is TGTGCCAGCAGCCTTCTAGCGGGTGGGGAGACCCAGTACTTC. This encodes CASSLLAGGETQYF.

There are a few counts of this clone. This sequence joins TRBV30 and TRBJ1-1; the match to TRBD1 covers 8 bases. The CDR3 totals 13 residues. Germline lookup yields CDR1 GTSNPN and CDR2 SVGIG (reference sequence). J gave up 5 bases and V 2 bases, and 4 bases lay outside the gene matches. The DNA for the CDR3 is TGTGCCTGGAGTCCCGGACAGGGTACTGAAGCTTTCTTT. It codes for CAWSPGQGTEAFF.

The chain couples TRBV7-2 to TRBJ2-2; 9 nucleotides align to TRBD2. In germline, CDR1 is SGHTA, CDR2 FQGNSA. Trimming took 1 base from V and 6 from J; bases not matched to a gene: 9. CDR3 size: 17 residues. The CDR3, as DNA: TGTGCCAGCAGCTTAGGGGGTAGCGGGGGCCGAGCCGGGGAGCTGTTTTTT. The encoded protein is CASSLGGSGGRAGELFF.

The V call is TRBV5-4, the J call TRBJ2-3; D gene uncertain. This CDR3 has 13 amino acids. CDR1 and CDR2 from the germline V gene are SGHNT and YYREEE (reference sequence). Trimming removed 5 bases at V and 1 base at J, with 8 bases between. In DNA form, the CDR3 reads TGTGCCAGCAGACTGGAAGGCACAGATACGCAGTATTTT. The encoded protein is CASRLEGTDTQYF.

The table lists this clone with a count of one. DNA of the CDR3: TGTGCCTGGACCGGGACAGGGGGCTCACCCCTCCACTTT. Encoded protein: CAWTGTGGSPLHF. V is TRBV30 and J is TRBJ1-6; 12 nucleotides agree with TRBD1. CDR3 size: 13 residues. The V gene end was trimmed by 4 bases and the J gene end by 10 bases; junction bases not matched to a gene: 2. CDR1 and CDR2 from the germline V gene are GTSNPN and SVGIG (reference sequence).

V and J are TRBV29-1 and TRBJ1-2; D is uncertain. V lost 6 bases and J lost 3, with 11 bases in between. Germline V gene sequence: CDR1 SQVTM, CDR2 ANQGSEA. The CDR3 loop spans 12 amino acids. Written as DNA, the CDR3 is TGCAGCGTGAGGGCACGGGACTATGGCTACACCTTC. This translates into CSVRARDYGYTF.

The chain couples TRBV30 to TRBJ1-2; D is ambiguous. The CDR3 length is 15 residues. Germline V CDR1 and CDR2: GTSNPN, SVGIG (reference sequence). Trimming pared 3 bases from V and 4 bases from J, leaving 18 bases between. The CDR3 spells CAWSGDPMGSYGYTF. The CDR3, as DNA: TGTGCCTGGAGCGGAGACCCCATGGGAAGCTATGGCTACACCTTC.